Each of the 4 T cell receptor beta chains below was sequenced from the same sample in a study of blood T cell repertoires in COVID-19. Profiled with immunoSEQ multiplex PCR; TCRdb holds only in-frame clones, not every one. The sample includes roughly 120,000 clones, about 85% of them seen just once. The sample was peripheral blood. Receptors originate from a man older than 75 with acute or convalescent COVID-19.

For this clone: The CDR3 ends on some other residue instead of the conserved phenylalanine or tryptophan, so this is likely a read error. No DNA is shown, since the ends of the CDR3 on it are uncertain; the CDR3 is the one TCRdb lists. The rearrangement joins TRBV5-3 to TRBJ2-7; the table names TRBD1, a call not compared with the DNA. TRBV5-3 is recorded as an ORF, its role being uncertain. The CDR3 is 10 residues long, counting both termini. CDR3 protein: CARMTGPEAS.

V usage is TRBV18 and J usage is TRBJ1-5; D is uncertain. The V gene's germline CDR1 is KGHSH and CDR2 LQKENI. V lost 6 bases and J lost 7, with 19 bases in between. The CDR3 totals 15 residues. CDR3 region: CASSREFRGGQPQHF. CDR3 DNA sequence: TGTGCCAGCTCTAGGGAGTTCAGAGGCGGACAGCCCCAGCATTTT.

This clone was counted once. The CDR3 protein is CASSISSTSGSHEQYF. The CDR3 bases are TGTGCCAGCAGTATCTCCTCGACTAGCGGGAGCCACGAGCAGTACTTC. The genes are TRBV6-2 or TRBV6-3 and TRBJ2-7; 12 bases match TRBD2. With 5 bases clipped from V and 5 bases from J, the junction kept 10 bases outside the gene matches. Germline-derived CDR1 and CDR2 are MNHEY and SVGEGT. The CDR3 is made up of 16 amino acids.

As DNA, the CDR3 is TGCAGTGCTAGCTCGGAGCAGCCCCAGCATTTT. Its translation: CSASSEQPQHF. V is TRBV20-1 and J is TRBJ1-5; D call uncertain. Germline V gene sequence: CDR1 DFQATT, CDR2 SNEGSKA (reference sequence). The CDR3 covers 11 residues. Trimming shortened V by 3 bases and J by 7 bases, and 7 bases separated the two germline ends.